This T cell receptor beta chain was sequenced in a study of cytomegalovirus exposure and HLA in healthy donors. In regard to this clone: Its antigen is undetermined.

Study-level points and caveats: Follow-up analysis seemed to connect common viral pathogens with several of the most significant clusters identified. In an earlier analysis, in under 700 donors, most V segments appeared productive either ~87% or ~30% of the time.

The PCR ran on 60 Vbeta and 13 Jbeta primers. The protocol was immunoSEQ multiplex PCR, while the TCRdb copy is restricted to in-frame clones and leaves out a portion. Of 100,000 or so clones listed, approximately 79% are singletons. The germline V gene has CDR1 SGHRS and CDR2 YFSETQ. V lost 8 bases to trimming and J lost 0 bases; unmatched junction nucleotides: 11. There are 17 residues in the CDR3. This clonotype was sampled from a man aged 30 to 45 in good health and CMV-seropositive. The V call is TRBV5-1, the J call TRBJ1-4, with 9 bases aligning to TRBD1. Sequenced input: PBMCs. CDR3 sequence (DNA): TGCGCCAGTAAAAAAGCGGACAGGGGATCAACTAATGAAAAACTGTTTTTT. As protein: CASKKADRGSTNEKLFF.